This T cell receptor beta chain was profiled in a study of blood T cells in healthy people across ages (dated by TCRdb to about 2015). Regarding the research as a whole: In model experiments, template switching captured about one uniquely barcoded TCR beta cDNA molecule for every two T cells. Age-related changes in TCR beta repertoire diversity were measured in the study by deep sequencing normalized with unique cDNA molecular identifiers. The donors were divided into four age groups: young (average roughly 17 years), middle-aged (roughly 42), aged (about 62) and long-lived (about 80). To avoid experimental bias, donors of different ages were spread randomly across the sequencing lanes. Using the same blood draw, the study looked at two additional independent replicas of 1 million unique cDNA reads for two donors, one aged 18 to 29 and the other aged 80 or older. What the research found in general, with its limitations: There was a strong correlation between observed TCR beta diversity and the percentage of naive T cells measured by flow cytometry. As age increased, observed TCR beta diversity per million T cells dropped in a roughly linear way, and a significant reduction was already evident by age 40. Estimates of total diversity based on one million sequenced T cells were regarded as lower bounds and as underestimates. Since profiling was done on bulk unsorted PBMCs, naive and antigen-experienced compartments could not be conclusively compared. Compared with the aged group, the long-lived group had more naive CD4+ T cells, fewer expanded clones and increased TCR diversity, suggesting age selection. Donor CMV infection status was unknown, potentially confounding age-related changes in expanded clonotypes.

Note on this clonotype: Its specific antigen is unknown. The input lacks base qualities; no much larger clone sits a single base away.

The donors were about 40 Caucasian individuals from Russia, aged 6 to 90 years, who were systemically healthy. Each donor gave roughly 9.5 milliliters of peripheral blood, collected into EDTA-treated Vacutainer tubes. Ficoll-Paque density-gradient centrifugation was used to isolate PBMCs, with at least 6 million per sample. Trizol reagent was used to extract total RNA from the PBMCs, yielding at least 6 micrograms per sample. For every donor, an aliquot of PBMCs went through flow cytometry to measure the percentages of naive CD45RAhigh/CD27high T cells. The germline V gene encodes CDR1 MNHEY and CDR2 SVGAGI. Inclusive of the bounding cysteine and phenylalanine, the CDR3 is 14 residues long. The sequence is cut down to CDR3 DNA, 42 bases in frame from base 1. Trimming at the junction amounts to 8 bases on V and 9 bases on J, and the germline ends lie 17 bases apart. To prepare the library, 5' RACE was applied. The sample was run on an Illumina HiSeq 2500. A second PCR of about 6 to 12 cycles was run with a J-beta primer mix and a sample-barcoded 5' primer. A template-switch 5' adaptor carrying 12 random nucleotides introduced a unique molecular identifier onto each TCR beta cDNA molecule. Each sample yielded at least 2.5 million CDR3-containing paired-end reads. First-strand cDNA was synthesized from all RNA with the Mint cDNA synthesis kit, primed by a TRBC-specific oligonucleotide. Following uracil-DNA glycosylase treatment, a first 18-cycle PCR with universal primers M1SS and BC2_uni_R was performed on all cDNA. The original methods were these. Normalization of each sample was performed by random selection of 1 million high-quality reads, each carrying a distinct molecular identifier. Instead of being binned into consensus sequences, reads with shared molecular identifiers were discarded. MiTCR, set to a Q25 quality threshold and the strictest error-elimination algorithm, was used for CDR3 identification, clonotype clustering and error correction. A nonparametric unseen species model using Euler transformation provided a lower-bound estimate of total TCR beta diversity. TCRdb reprocessed the public reads (quality trimming at Q25 with fastp, clone calling with MiXCR) and kept in-frame beta chains. Rows merge per CDR3 protein into single entries with the most common DNA and genes. TCRdb, rather than the study authors, made the V and J calls. Within this sample are about 800,000 distinct CDR3 sequences, with nearly 60% of them counted one time only. Of the sample, 20% to 25% is held by the ten largest clones.

The sequencing sample was made of blood. This sequence originates from a man aged 25 to 45 in good health. The V and J segments used are TRBV6-5 and TRBJ1-6; a confident D gene designation cannot be given. The nucleotides read TGTGCCAGCGGGGAAGTATCGGGAGGTTCACCCCTCCACTTT. Translated, it reads CASGEVSGGSPLHF.